Below, 10 T cell receptor beta chains from the same sample are listed, as sequenced in a study of T cells after yellow fever vaccination. TCRdb re-called the 5' RACE reads through MiXCR, storing one row per CDR3 protein. The sample has a few hundred thousand distinct CDR3 sequences; over 15% are singletons. Sequenced material: PBMCs, taken 15 days after the yellow fever booster vaccination. The receptors stem from a man aged 25-40 years who received the YFV17D yellow fever vaccine.

The rearrangement links TRBV27 to TRBJ1-2; unclear D gene. From germline, CDR1 is MNHEY and CDR2 SMNVEV (reference sequence). This CDR3 spans 13 amino acids. Trimming removed 4 bases at V and 6 bases at J, with 12 bases between. The CDR3 here is CASSWRPSHGYTF. The CDR3 DNA reads TGTGCCAGCAGTTGGCGGCCCAGCCATGGCTACACCTTC.

This clonotype appeared a few times. This chain uses TRBV29-1 with TRBJ1-1; D call uncertain. This CDR3 comprises 13 residues. The germline V and J ends were trimmed by 3 bases and 1 base, with 9 bases remaining between them. CDR1 is SQVTM and CDR2 is ANQGSEA in the germline V gene. CDR3 nucleotide sequence: TGCAGCGTTGACAGGCAGACGAACACTGAAGCTTTCTTT. Protein product: CSVDRQTNTEAFF.

The J gene is TRBJ2-3, the V gene TRBV12-3 or TRBV12-4, with D possibly being TRBD2 (6 bases). The V and J ends lost 6 bases and 0 bases respectively, with 13 bases between them. This CDR3 spans 15 amino acids. The CDR3 region is CASRRYGGSTDTQYF. The DNA for the CDR3 is TGTGCCAGCAGACGGTACGGGGGAAGCACAGATACGCAGTATTTT.

This clonotype was detected only once. The chain uses TRBV2 and TRBJ2-2; 7 positions agree with TRBD1. V shed 1 base and J 5 bases; nucleotides not matched to a gene: 7. CDR3 length equals 16 residues. CDR1 and CDR2 from the germline V gene are SNHLY and FYNNEI. CDR3 DNA: TGTGCCAGCAGTGAAGGAAGGGACAGTATGACCGGGGAGCTGTTTTTT. Protein sequence: CASSEGRDSMTGELFF.

The chain employs TRBV15 and TRBJ1-1; D not certain. Germline V gene sequence: CDR1 LNHNV, CDR2 YYDKDF (reference sequence). The CDR3 length is 13 residues. Trimming pared 0 bases from V and 3 bases from J, leaving 5 bases between. The CDR3 reads CATSRDGYTEAFF. Here the CDR3 DNA reads TGTGCCACCAGCAGAGATGGCTACACTGAAGCTTTCTTT.

This clonotype was seen a handful of times. The chain is built from TRBV20-1 and TRBJ2-3, with no clear D. Germline V lookup: CDR1 DFQATT, CDR2 SNEGSKA (reference sequence). Trimming took off 4 bases at V and 4 bases at J, with 3 bases between the two ends. The CDR3 contains 10 residues. The CDR3 here is CSAKPDTQYF. The CDR3 DNA reads TGCAGTGCTAAACCAGATACGCAGTATTTT.

The chain uses TRBV14 and TRBJ2-1; D is uncertain. Trimming stripped 3 bases from V and 3 bases from J, with 18 bases between. This CDR3 has 17 residues. CDR1 SGHDN and CDR2 FVKESK come from the germline V gene. The CDR3 bases are TGTGCCAGCAGCCACGGGCCGCGTCGTTATCGCTACAATGAGCAGTTCTTC. It codes for CASSHGPRRYRYNEQFF.

The chain has TRBV5-1 and TRBJ1-1, with TRBD1 as a possible D gene (5 bases). The CDR3 extends over 13 amino acids. Trimming shortened V by 3 bases and J by 7 bases, and 13 bases separated the two germline ends. Germline V lookup: CDR1 SGHRS, CDR2 YFSETQ. For the CDR3, the DNA is TGCGCCAGCAGCTCCGGGGGAATCGGTGAAGCTTTCTTT. Amino acid sequence: CASSSGGIGEAFF. Full variable domain (remainder filled in from reference TRBV5-1 and TRBJ1-1): KAGVTQTPRYLIKTRGQQVTLSCSPISGHRSVSWYQQTPGQGLQFLFEYFSETQRNKGNFPGRFSGRQFSNSRSEMNVSTLELGDSALYLCASSSGGIGEAFFGQGTRLTVV.

A few counts support this clonotype. The DNA of the CDR3 is TGTGCCAGCAGTTTTTTTTCAGGGCGCGTGGCTGAAGCTTTCTTT. The encoded protein is CASSFFSGRVAEAFF. The chain employs TRBV12-3 or TRBV12-4 and TRBJ1-1; TRBD1 is a possible D gene (5 bases). The CDR3 length is 15 residues. The V gene lost 3 bases and the J gene lost 6 bases, with 17 bases spanning the gap.

In nucleotides, the CDR3 is TGTGCCAGCGGACGGACTAGGAATGGAGGCTACGAGCAGTACTTC. Translated: CASGRTRNGGYEQYF. The chain combines TRBV7-2 with TRBJ2-7, with TRBD2 matching 7 bases. The CDR3 has 15 residues. V lost 8 bases and J lost 3; bases outside the gene matches: 13. From germline, CDR1 is SGHTA and CDR2 FQGNSA.